This TCR beta chain was obtained from a study of T cell repertoires in cytomegalovirus infection. A single record per CDR3 protein comes from TCRdb applying MiXCR to the reads. The sample contains under 850,000 distinct CDR3 sequences, around a third of which appear only once. Worth noting for this clonotype: Antigen unknown.

V trimming: 5 bases; J trimming: 3 bases; junction bases outside the gene matches: 8. CDR1 and CDR2 from the germline V gene are SGHTA and FQGNSA. This CDR3 region has 16 residues. This chain joins TRBV7-2 and TRBJ2-3; 10 bases are a match to TRBD1. The sequence derives from a human donor in good health (CMV status not recorded). Some clones in this sample may be carry-over from other donors' samples. The source was cultured PBMCs, collected from culture after CMV antigen stimulation. The CDR3 nucleotides read TGTGCCAGCAGCCATCGACAGGGGGCGGCGACAGATACGCAGTATTTT. Protein: CASSHRQGAATDTQYF.